The clone carrying this T cell receptor beta chain showed up just a few times. Its matching antigen is unknown. One end of the junction varies from germline; a read error may be responsible. This sample is drawn from a study of cytotoxic CD8 clonotypes in ibrutinib-treated CLL. The wider study: After treatment lasting a median 12 months, range 6 to 36, response samples were collected.

Profiled with immunoSEQ multiplex PCR; TCRdb holds only in-frame clones, not every one. The profile shows 40,000 or so clones, 60% to 80% of them singletons. The CDR3 spans 12 residues. Germline CDR1 and CDR2: SGHTA and FQGNSA. Approximately 2 micrograms of genomic DNA came from cryopreserved PBMCs for TCR beta libraries. Findings and limits, study-wide: Public clonotypes (which were uncommon) either contracted or remained stable on treatment.

The V call is TRBV7-2, the J call TRBJ2-7, with TRBD2 matching over 8 bases. Sequenced material: PBMCs, taken after 24 months of ibrutinib treatment. This receptor was taken from a human donor with chronic lymphocytic leukemia. CDR3 bases: TGTGCCAGCAGCTCCCCGGGGGGGGACGGAGGCTTC. It yields the protein CASSSPGGDGGF.